This T cell receptor beta chain was captured by sequencing in a study of T-cell memory formation after mild COVID-19 (dated by TCRdb to the early 2020s). Regarding the complete study: Most TCR sequence clusters were specific to one of the two donors. T-cell clones expanding and contracting after mild COVID-19 in two donors were tracked by longitudinal TCRalpha and TCRbeta repertoire sequencing. The cohort was made up of two young adult volunteers, one female and one male, who were previously healthy. What the research found in general, with its limitations: SARS-CoV-2 specificity of the second-wave clones peaking on day 37 was not confirmed. Clones that contracted from day 15 to 85 showed balanced CD4/CD8 phenotypes, whereas a second wave of clones that expanded from day 15 to 37 leaned towards CD4+. Contracting CD4+ clones appeared mostly in the CM and EM memory subsets, whereas CD8+ clones were enriched in EMRA. Only a couple of mild cases were covered by the study, and larger cohorts that include severe cases with pre-infection samples were considered necessary. The detection of some responding clones in pre-infection memory suggests that pre-existing cross-reactive memory T cells joined the SARS-CoV-2 response.

Instrument on record: Illumina NovaSeq 6000. TCRalpha and TCRbeta cDNA libraries were constructed by 5'RACE with constant-segment primers, with sample barcodes and unique molecular identifiers being introduced. Trizol reagent was used to extract RNA from every sample. The libraries were amplified in two PCR steps, and the second step added a second sample barcode and Illumina TruSeq adapters. Libraries were sequenced on an Illumina NovaSeq with 2 x 150 bp paired-end reads. In the original analysis: Reads were demultiplexed and collapsed into UMI-guided consensus sequences with migec v1.2.7. With mixcr v2.1.11, UMI consensuses were aligned to TRA and TRB V and J templates and assembled into clonotypes. Clonotypes were classified as expanded or contracted when called significant by both edgeR and NoisET, with noise models trained on biological replicates. For edgeR calls, the cutoffs were a false discovery rate-adjusted p below 0.01 and a log2 fold-change threshold of 1. As an exploratory analysis of dynamics, PCA with hierarchical clustering was applied to max-normalized trajectories of the 1000 most abundant clonotypes. Separately sequenced CD4+ and CD8+ repertoires were used to assign a CD4 or CD8 phenotype to each responding clone. In-frame beta chains were kept once TCRdb had trimmed the public reads at Q25 with fastp and called clones with MiXCR. Entries are consolidated by CDR3 protein sequence, retaining the most common genes and DNA. These V and J calls rely on TCRdb rather than the paper's analysis. The sample table contains about 110,000 distinct CDR3 sequences; only one count was recorded for 15% to 20% of them. The ten largest clones add up to about 6% of the sample.

V is clipped by 4 bases and J by 1 base, and the sequence between their germline boundaries is 35 bases long. CDR1 SGHRS and CDR2 YFSETQ were looked up in the germline V gene. The CDR3 covers 22 residues, taking in both the cysteine and the phenylalanine. Only CDR3 DNA is held: 66 bases, read in frame from base 1. In the case of this clonotype: This receptor's antigen is unknown. No base quality values were provided; no much bigger clone lies one nucleotide off.

Ficoll-Paque density gradient centrifugation was the method used to isolate PBMCs. The sequence derives from a man between 18 and 29 years old who had mild COVID-19 (a few samples of this study predate the infection). The sample titles of this study are shuffled in the database, so cell type and time point are left out; the donor was told from shared clones. The sequenced sample was PBMCs or a T cell subset sorted from them (not recorded which). The chain uses TRBV5-1 and TRBJ1-1, with TRBD1 as a weak D call on 5 bases. The DNA reads TGCGCCAGCAGCGAGACGGTAAGGGGCAGGAGCGCTTCTTGGATCGAGAACACTGAAGCTTTCTTT. Translated, this gives CASSETVRGRSASWIENTEAFF. The CDR3 plus the reference TRBV5-1 and TRBJ1-1 genes for the other parts give the full variable domain: KAGVTQTPRYLIKTRGQQVTLSCSPISGHRSVSWYQQTPGQGLQFLFEYFSETQRNKGNFPGRFSGRQFSNSRSEMNVSTLELGDSALYLCASSETVRGRSASWIENTEAFFGQGTRLTVV.